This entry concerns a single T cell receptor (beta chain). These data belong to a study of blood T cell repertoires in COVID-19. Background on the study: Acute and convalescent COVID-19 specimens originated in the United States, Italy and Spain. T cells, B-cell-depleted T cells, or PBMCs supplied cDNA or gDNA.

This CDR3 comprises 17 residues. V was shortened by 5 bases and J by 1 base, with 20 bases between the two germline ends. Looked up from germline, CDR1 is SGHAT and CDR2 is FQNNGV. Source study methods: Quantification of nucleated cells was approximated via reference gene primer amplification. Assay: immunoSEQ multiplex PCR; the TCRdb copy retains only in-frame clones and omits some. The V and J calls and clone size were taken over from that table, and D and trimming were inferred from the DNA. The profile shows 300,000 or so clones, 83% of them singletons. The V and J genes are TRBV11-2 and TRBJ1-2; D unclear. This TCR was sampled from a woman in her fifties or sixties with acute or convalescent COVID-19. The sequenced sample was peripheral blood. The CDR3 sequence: CASSDLTLDTHNYGYTF. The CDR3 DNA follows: TGTGCCAGCAGCGATCTTACCTTAGACACGCATAACTATGGCTACACCTTC.